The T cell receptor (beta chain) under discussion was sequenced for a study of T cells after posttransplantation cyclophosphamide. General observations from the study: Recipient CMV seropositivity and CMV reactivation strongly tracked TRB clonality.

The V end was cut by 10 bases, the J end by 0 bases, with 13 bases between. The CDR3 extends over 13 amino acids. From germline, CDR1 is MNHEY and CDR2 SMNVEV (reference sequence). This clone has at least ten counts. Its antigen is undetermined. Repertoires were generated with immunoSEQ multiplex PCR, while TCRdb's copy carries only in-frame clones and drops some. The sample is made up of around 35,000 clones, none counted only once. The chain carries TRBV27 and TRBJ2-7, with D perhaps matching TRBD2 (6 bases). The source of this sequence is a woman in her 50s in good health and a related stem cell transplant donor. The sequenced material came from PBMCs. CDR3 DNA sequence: TGTGCCACCCCGGGGGATCGCTCCTACGAGCAGTACTTC. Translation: CATPGDRSYEQYF.